This T cell receptor (beta chain) originates from a study of Ad26.COV2.S vaccination and SARS-CoV-2 variants. Study results and caveats: The authors reported substantial breadth in spike-specific CD8+ and CD4+ T cell responses after vaccination. Recipients of either vaccine or placebo displayed similar breadth of non-spike TCRs.

The treatment was: roughly 18 received Ad26.COV2.S at low or high dose, single or two shots; 5 received placebo; per-sample allocation not given. Day 63 after the first vaccine or placebo injection was the time point for sampling. The CDR3 is 11 amino acids. CDR1 is KGHSH, CDR2 LQKENI, per germline. Trimming left V 2 bases short and J 10 bases short, with 6 bases between. Using immunoSEQ multiplex PCR, the repertoire was profiled, and TCRdb retains in-frame clones only, with some absent. The table includes fewer than 400,000 clones, 85% detected once. A single count supports this clone. What it binds is not known.

The sequences come from peripheral blood, collected in a trial of Ad26.COV2.S vaccine versus placebo. The receptor was derived from a person between 18 and 59 years old who received the Ad26.COV2.S COVID-19 vaccine or a placebo. The rearrangement links TRBV18 to TRBJ2-1, with D uncertain. CDR3 protein: CASSPATEQFF. CDR3 nucleotide sequence: TGTGCCAGCTCACCAGCAACCGAGCAGTTCTTC.